These T cell receptor beta chains were read from a single sample in a study of T cells in localized non-small cell lung cancer. The data were produced by immunoSEQ multiplex PCR, yet TCRdb's version contains in-frame clones alone and is incomplete. The sample lists roughly 5,000 clones; about 30% were seen once. The material was lung tumor tissue, obtained before any cancer treatment. The receptor set was obtained from a woman aged 40-69 years with stage II squamous cell lung carcinoma. The CDR3 runs from the conserved cysteine through the conserved F or W. The D gene is left open where the match is weak. Only some rows state a clone size, as once, few, many or a class for expanded clones.

J gene,V gene,D gene,clone size,CDR3 protein,CDR3 DNA
TRBJ1-3,TRBV29-1,-,-,CSVEGQPHSSGNTIYF,TGCAGCGTTGAAGGGCAGCCCCACTCCTCTGGAAACACCATATATTTT
TRBJ2-7,TRBV28,-,-,CASRNDRPLGEQYF,TGTGCCAGCAGGAATGACAGGCCCCTGGGGGAGCAGTACTTC
TRBJ2-6,TRBV2,-,few,CASSLTGPSGANVLTF,TGTGCCAGCAGCCTTACAGGGCCCTCTGGGGCCAACGTCCTGACTTTC
TRBJ2-2,TRBV18,-,few,CASSPSAGSTGELFF,TGTGCCAGCTCACCAAGTGCAGGAAGCACCGGGGAGCTGTTTTTT
TRBJ1-1,TRBV28,-,medium-sized,CASSLLGLDPFF,TGTGCCAGCAGTTTATTGGGGCTTGACCCTTTCTTT
TRBJ1-1,TRBV6-8,-,medium-sized,CASTMAGPNTEAFF,TGTGCCAGCACTATGGCAGGCCCAAACACTGAAGCTTTCTTT
TRBJ2-3,TRBV6-8,TRBD2,-,CASRRAGGGTDTQYF,TGTGCCAGCAGGCGGGCGGGAGGGGGAACAGATACGCAGTATTTT
TRBJ2-2,TRBV6-7,-,few,CATQGWEAGELFF,TGTGCCACGCAGGGGTGGGAGGCCGGGGAGCTGTTTTTT
TRBJ2-1,TRBV14,TRBD2,once,CASSQDWGGRVPNEQFF,TGTGCCAGCAGCCAAGATTGGGGCGGGAGGGTACCCAATGAGCAGTTCTTC
TRBJ1-3,TRBV6-8,-,medium-sized,CASSYQGPNSGNTIYF,TGTGCCAGCAGTTACCAGGGACCGAACTCTGGAAACACCATATATTTT
TRBJ1-1,TRBV6-7,-,-,CASSYATEAFF,TGTGCCAGCAGTTATGCCACTGAAGCTTTCTTT
TRBJ2-4,TRBV6-8,-,few,CASSYQNYYENIQYF,TGTGCCAGCAGTTACCAAAATTACTATGAGAACATTCAGTACTTC
TRBJ1-1,TRBV5-1,-,-,CASSLQGLHTEAFF,TGCGCCAGCAGCTTACAGGGACTGCACACTGAAGCTTTCTTT
TRBJ2-7,TRBV10-3,-,few,CAISEVGTPYEQYF,TGTGCCATCAGTGAAGTAGGAACCCCCTACGAGCAGTACTTC
TRBJ1-2,TRBV29-1,-,-,CSVEGTGGSRGYTF,TGCAGCGTCGAGGGGACCGGAGGGAGTAGAGGCTACACCTTC
TRBJ1-2,TRBV6-1,-,medium-sized,CASSEGTVNGYTF,TGTGCCAGCAGTGAAGGGACAGTCAATGGCTACACCTTC
TRBJ1-1,TRBV9,-,medium-sized,CASSEQGRVAAFF,TGTGCCAGCAGTGAGCAGGGTAGGGTTGCAGCTTTCTTT
TRBJ1-1,TRBV18,-,-,CASSPLRAGNTEAFF,TGTGCCAGCTCACCACTGAGGGCTGGAAACACTGAAGCTTTCTTT
TRBJ2-2,TRBV29-1,-,-,CSVEDRGSHRAGELFF,TGCAGCGTTGAAGATCGGGGGAGCCATCGGGCCGGGGAGCTGTTTTTT
TRBJ1-1,TRBV9,-,few,CASSVVGGDTEAFF,TGTGCCAGCAGCGTAGTTGGAGGGGACACTGAAGCTTTCTTT
TRBJ1-1,TRBV19,-,-,CASRPGGGIPEAFF,TGTGCCAGTAGACCTGGTGGGGGGATTCCTGAAGCTTTCTTT
TRBJ2-3,TRBV6-8,-,-,CAISHLEGPSTDTQYF,TGTGCCATCAGTCACCTCGAGGGCCCTAGCACAGATACGCAGTATTTT
TRBJ1-5,TRBV10-2,-,-,CASSDRPREPQHF,TGCGCCAGCAGTGACAGGCCCAGGGAGCCCCAGCATTTT
TRBJ2-7,TRBV7-5,-,-,CASSPRASGSSYEQYF,TGTGCCAGCAGCCCCCGGGCTAGCGGGAGCTCCTACGAGCAGTACTTC
TRBJ2-1,TRBV9,-,-,CASSVVEGGFSYNEQFF,TGTGCCAGCAGCGTAGTAGAGGGCGGATTCTCCTACAATGAGCAGTTCTTC
TRBJ1-4,TRBV6-8,-,few,CASSPQGAYEKLFF,TGTGCCAGCAGTCCACAGGGAGCCTATGAAAAACTGTTTTTT
TRBJ1-1,TRBV9,TRBD1,large,CARRMGQGNTEAFF,TGTGCCAGAAGGATGGGACAGGGTAACACTGAAGCTTTCTTT
TRBJ2-3,TRBV6-8,TRBD2,-,CASSSGTSLADTQYF,TGTGCCAGCAGTTCCGGGACTAGCCTGGCAGATACGCAGTATTTT
TRBJ1-5,TRBV30,-,-,CAWSSEGSNQPQHF,TGTGCCTGGAGTTCTGAGGGATCCAATCAGCCCCAGCATTTT
TRBJ2-7,TRBV28,-,-,CASSLIGGRYEQYF,TGTGCCAGCAGTTTAATTGGGGGCAGGTACGAGCAGTACTTC
TRBJ2-7,TRBV28,-,-,CASSTPVGRGSPYEQYF,TGTGCCAGCAGTACGCCGGTGGGCAGGGGCAGCCCCTACGAGCAGTACTTC
TRBJ1-5,TRBV6-8,TRBD1,medium-sized,CASSDWTGYQPQHF,TGTGCCAGCAGTGACTGGACAGGGTATCAGCCCCAGCATTTT
TRBJ2-7,TRBV28,TRBD2,few,CASSGGLAGGWYEQYF,TGTGCCAGCAGCGGAGGGCTAGCGGGAGGTTGGTACGAGCAGTACTTC
TRBJ1-1,TRBV25-1,-,-,CASSDRQVNTEAFF,TGTGCCAGCAGTGACCGACAGGTGAACACTGAAGCTTTCTTT
TRBJ2-3,TRBV18,TRBD1,-,CASSARDRASSTDTQYF,TGTGCCAGCTCAGCCCGGGACAGGGCCTCTAGCACAGATACGCAGTATTTT